This T cell receptor (beta chain) was retrieved from a study of T cell responses to AZD1222 COVID-19 vaccine. A note on this clone: Its antigen is currently unknown.

TCRdb's copy holds only in-frame clones and misses some; the assay was immunoSEQ multiplex PCR. The sample carries under 150,000 clones, around 85% recorded once. V was cut by 10 bases and J by 4 bases, with 29 bases left in between. Per the germline V gene, CDR1 is WSHSY and CDR2 is SAAADI. This CDR3 is built from 19 residues. Study conclusions and caveats: Among the donors, most were white British and more were female, and clonal diversity was possibly underestimated. None of the repertoires were sampled until the peak T cell response had passed. The reported proportion of spike-specific TCRs targeting unmutated variant regions was nearly half.

The input for sequencing was peripheral blood, taken on day 0 of MenACWY control vaccination. This clonotype was obtained from an adult in good health. The chain links TRBV10-2 to TRBJ1-6; D may be TRBD1 (5 bases). The CDR3 coding sequence is TGCGCCACCAGCCCTAGGGGCAGGGCCTCTGAGAAATATAATTCACCCCTCCACTTT. Its protein product is CATSPRGRASEKYNSPLHF.